The 8 T cell receptor beta chains given below trace back to one sample, sequenced in a study of blood T cell repertoires in COVID-19. The assay was immunoSEQ multiplex PCR, and TCRdb's table has in-frame clones only and misses some. The repertoire holds about 200,000 clones, with about 90% as singletons. The specimen was peripheral blood. The receptor set was obtained from a woman aged 65 to 85 with acute or convalescent COVID-19.

The rearrangement joins TRBV7-9 to TRBJ2-7; D possibly corresponds to TRBD1 (6 bases). CDR1 and CDR2 (germline): SEHNR, FQNEAQ (reference sequence). CDR3 length equals 14 residues. The V end lost 5 bases, the J end lost 4 bases, and 15 bases lay between the germline ends. CDR3 amino acids: CASSHRTASYEQYF. CDR3 bases: TGTGCCAGCAGCCACAGGACAGCCTCTTACGAGCAGTACTTC.

This clone has only one observation. The J gene is TRBJ2-1, the V gene TRBV24-1; D gene uncertain. This CDR3 has 13 residues. CDR1 and CDR2 (germline): KGHDR, SFDVKD. Trimming stripped 3 bases from V and 5 bases from J, with 7 bases between. DNA for the CDR3: TGTGCCACCAGTGATCCGCCAGACAATGAGCAGTTCTTC. Translation: CATSDPPDNEQFF.

The V gene is TRBV16, the J gene TRBJ1-5; D perhaps matches TRBD1 (5 bases). Germline V gene data show CDR1 as KGHSY and CDR2 as FQNENV. Trimming cost V 7 bases and J 2 bases, with 9 bases left between them. The CDR3 is made up of 13 amino acids. The CDR3 loop is CASTGARNQPQHF. CDR3 bases: TGTGCCAGCACTGGGGCCCGCAATCAGCCCCAGCATTTT.

This chain joins TRBV12-3 or TRBV12-4 and TRBJ2-7; 10 bases match TRBD2. V trimming: 2 bases; J trimming: 6 bases; junction bases outside the gene matches: 1. The CDR3 extends over 13 amino acids. CDR3 sequence reads: CASSLLAGAEQYF. For the CDR3, the DNA is TGTGCCAGCAGTTTACTAGCGGGAGCCGAGCAGTACTTC.

This clone was recorded once. This chain connects TRBV2 to TRBJ2-7, with D possibly matching TRBD1 (5 bases). Germline-derived CDR1 and CDR2 are SNHLY and FYNNEI. V gave up 7 bases and J gave up 8 bases, with 18 bases separating them. The CDR3 is 13 residues long. The CDR3, as DNA: TGTGCCAGCACCGAAGGGGTTCCCGTGAAGCAGTACTTC. This codes for CASTEGVPVKQYF.

The genes are TRBV28 and TRBJ2-5, with 8 nucleotides matching TRBD1. The CDR3 runs to 13 residues. J was trimmed by 5 bases and V by 2 bases; bases with no gene match: 1. CDR1 MDHEN and CDR2 SYDVKM come from the germline V gene. The CDR3 spells CASSLQGAETQYF. The CDR3, as DNA: TGTGCCAGCAGTTTACAGGGGGCCGAGACCCAGTACTTC.

The V call is TRBV5-5, the J call TRBJ1-1, with unresolved D. The CDR3 covers 15 residues. The V gene lost 2 bases and the J gene lost 5 bases, with 16 bases spanning the gap. CDR1 SGHKS and CDR2 YYEKEE come from the germline V gene (reference sequence). For the CDR3, the DNA is TGTGCCAGCAGCTTCGCCGGGCCCCGGAGGACTGAAGCTTTCTTT. Encoded protein: CASSFAGPRRTEAFF.

The chain combines TRBV21-1 with TRBJ2-2; the DNA was not used to check the table's D call, TRBD2. TRBV21-1 is a pseudogene. CDR3 length: 13 residues. CDR3 coding DNA: TGTGCCAGCACCCCGGGAGTATACGGGGAGCTGTTTTTT. Amino acid sequence: CASTPGVYGELFF.